This T cell receptor (beta chain) was captured in a study of blood T cells in healthy people across ages. Study-wide findings and caveats: As age increased, TCR beta diversity per million T cells fell in a roughly linear fashion.

The germline V gene has CDR1 MDHEN and CDR2 SYDVKM. The CDR3 extends over 13 amino acids. The donors, all healthy, were Caucasians living in Russia, aged roughly 6 to 100. A minimum of 5 micrograms of total RNA was extracted per sample. To note about this clonotype: The target antigen is unknown. One junction end disagrees with the germline gene, perhaps due to a read error.

Primed by a sample-barcoded 5' primer and a J-beta primer mix, a second PCR proceeded for about 6 to 12 cycles. Each CDR3 protein gets one entry after TCRdb re-called the 5' RACE reads with MiXCR. Of about 630,000 distinct CDR3 sequences listed, roughly 20% are singletons. This sequence originates from a man in his sixties or seventies in good health. Sample: blood. The V call is TRBV28, the J call TRBJ2-7; TRBD1 or TRBD2 may be the D gene (5 bases each). CDR3 sequence reads: CTSEGRDSYEQYF. CDR3 nucleotide sequence: TGTACCAGCGAGGGACGGGACTCCTACGAGCAGTACTTC.